Below are 25 T cell receptor beta chains sequenced from a single sample in a study of identical twins (dated by TCRdb to about 2016). The library was produced with 5' RACE. Sequencing was performed on an Illumina HiSeq 2000. In-frame beta chains were kept once TCRdb had trimmed the public reads at Q25 with fastp and called clones with MiXCR. Duplicate CDR3 protein sequences are folded into a single record with the most common DNA and genes. The sample yields 650,000 to 750,000 distinct CDR3 sequences; less than 25% were counted once. Approximately 4.5% of the sample is held by the ten biggest clonotypes. This sample was shared with a second study, whose subject was T cells expressing NK-cell markers.

Sequencing input: PBMCs. The origin of the receptors is a woman under 30 in good health.

V and J are TRBV29-1 and TRBJ1-1; D gene ambiguous. CDR1 is SQVTM, CDR2 ANQGSEA, per germline. The length of the CDR3 is 12 residues. Trimming took 7 bases from V and 5 from J, leaving 14 bases between them. As DNA, the CDR3 is TGCAGCGCCCTGTCGGTAACGACTGAAGCTTTCTTT. Translation gives CSALSVTTEAFF. Based on the CDR3 plus reference TRBV29-1 and TRBJ1-1, the full variable domain is SAVISQKPSRDICQRGTSLTIQCQVDSQVTMMFWYRQQPGQSLTLIATANQGSEATYESGFVIDKFPISRPNLTFSTLTVSNMSPEDSSIYLCSALSVTTEAFFGQGTRLTVV.

About this clonotype: No conserved phenylalanine or tryptophan is present at the end of the CDR3, so a read error is the likely explanation. This chain joins TRBV12-5 and TRBJ2-5; D is undetermined. This CDR3 spans 12 amino acids. The ends were cut back, 5 bases at V and 3 bases at J, with 7 bases in the middle. The germline V gene has CDR1 LGHNT and CDR2 FRNRAP. CDR3: CASGEEKETQYV. CDR3 in DNA: TGTGCTAGTGGTGAAGAAAAAGAGACCCAGTACGTC.

The CDR3 bases are TGTGCCAGCAGTCCGCAATTAGCGGTTTATGGGGAGCTGTTTTTT. Translated, it gives CASSPQLAVYGELFF. The V call is TRBV12-3 or TRBV12-4, the J call TRBJ2-2; the D gene is possibly TRBD2 (6 bases). The CDR3 runs to 15 residues. V was trimmed by 5 bases and J by 8 bases, leaving 18 bases between them.

This chain links TRBV14 with TRBJ1-1, with D maybe TRBD1 (6 bases). Germline V gives CDR1 SGHDN, CDR2 FVKESK. The CDR3 is 15 residues long. Trimming cost V 2 bases and J 5 bases, with 15 bases left between them. In nucleotides, the CDR3 is TGTGCCAGCAGCCAATTACAGGGTGGTAGGACTGAAGCTTTCTTT. It specifies CASSQLQGGRTEAFF.

CDR3 bases: TGTGCCATCAGTGGGACAGCCGCCTACGAGCAGTACTTC. Its protein is CAISGTAAYEQYF. The chain employs TRBV10-3 and TRBJ2-7, with D possibly matching TRBD1 (6 bases). The V gene's germline CDR1 is ENHRY and CDR2 SYGVKD. The length of the CDR3 is 13 residues. V lost 4 bases to trimming and J lost 2 bases, with 9 bases between them.

CDR3 loop: CASSYSDRGRYEQFF. DNA of the CDR3: TGTGCCAGCAGTTACTCAGACAGGGGTCGGTATGAGCAGTTCTTC. V usage is TRBV6-5 and J usage is TRBJ2-1; TRBD1 aligns across 8 bases. This CDR3 is built from 15 residues. Germline V gives CDR1 MNHEY, CDR2 SVGAGI. V shed 0 bases, J shed 8 bases, and the junction held 6 bases outside the gene matches.

The table lists this clonotype with many counts. V and J are TRBV27 and TRBJ1-6, with a possible D match to TRBD1 (5 bases). V was trimmed by 0 bases and J by 6 bases, leaving 9 bases between them. The CDR3 has 15 residues. The V gene's germline CDR1 is MNHEY and CDR2 SMNVEV (reference sequence). The CDR3 DNA reads as TGTGCCAGCAGTTTATCGCGGGACCGTAATTCACCCCTCCACTTT. It translates to CASSLSRDRNSPLHF.

This chain links TRBV12-3 or TRBV12-4 with TRBJ1-6, with 7 bases lining up with TRBD1. The CDR3 totals 14 residues. The trim removed 7 bases at V and 13 bases at J, leaving 13 bases unmatched. The CDR3 region has the DNA TGTGCCAGCACTTACAGGGGCCAAGGGTCGCCCCTCCACTTT. Amino acid sequence: CASTYRGQGSPLHF.

This clonotype was counted many times. The chain recombines TRBV12-3 or TRBV12-4 with TRBJ2-7; 8 bases are a match to TRBD1. V lost 7 bases to trimming and J lost 6 bases; unmatched junction nucleotides: 11. The CDR3 consists of 14 residues. The CDR3 spells CASTLGTGGGEQYF. The DNA of the CDR3 is TGTGCCAGCACTCTCGGGACAGGTGGGGGCGAGCAGTACTTC.

This chain uses TRBV12-3 or TRBV12-4 with TRBJ1-4, with 7 bases aligning to TRBD1. The V and J ends lost 8 bases and 5 bases, in that order; junction bases with no gene match: 11. This CDR3 is built from 15 residues. This CDR3 reads CASQKPAGGNEKLFF. The DNA for the CDR3 is TGTGCCAGCCAAAAGCCGGCAGGGGGAAATGAAAAACTGTTTTTT.

This clonotype has only a few counts. The chain uses TRBV12-3 or TRBV12-4 and TRBJ2-2; D perhaps matches TRBD2 (5 bases). Trimming cost V 6 bases and J 5 bases, with 10 bases left between them. The length of the CDR3 is 13 residues. The CDR3 loop reads CASSRRETGELFF. DNA for the CDR3: TGTGCCAGCAGCCGCCGGGAAACCGGGGAGCTGTTTTTT.

This clonotype was counted between two and nine times. The CDR3 protein is CASSESTQGGQGQFF. DNA of the CDR3: TGCGCCAGCAGTGAGTCGACTCAAGGGGGCCAGGGGCAGTTCTTC. The rearrangement links TRBV10-2 to TRBJ2-1; the match to TRBD1 covers 7 bases. Looked up from germline, CDR1 is WSHSY and CDR2 is SAAADI. V lost 0 bases to trimming and J lost 12 bases; unmatched junction nucleotides: 11. This CDR3 region has 15 residues.

The chain combines TRBV6-1 with TRBJ2-7; TRBD1 agrees at 10 bases. The CDR3 length is 16 residues. Trimming removed 7 bases from V and 2 bases from J; junction bases left unmatched: 11. Germline CDR1 and CDR2: MNHNS and SASEGT. The CDR3 reads CASTPFGQGETYEQYF. CDR3 DNA sequence: TGTGCCAGCACACCTTTCGGACAGGGGGAGACCTACGAGCAGTACTTC.

Only a few counts were recorded for this clonotype. The chain links TRBV25-1 to TRBJ2-2, with a possible D match to TRBD2 (5 bases). The CDR3 loop spans 13 amino acids. Germline CDR1 and CDR2: MGHDK and SYGVNS. The ends were cut back, 6 bases at V and 7 bases at J, with 12 bases in the middle. The CDR3 region is CASSPSEGGELFF. The DNA of the CDR3 is TGTGCCAGCAGCCCGAGTGAGGGCGGGGAGCTGTTTTTT. Full variable domain (missing parts from reference TRBV25-1 and TRBJ2-2): EADIYQTPRYLVIGTGKKITLECSQTMGHDKMYWYQQDPGMELHLIHYSYGVNSTEKGDLSSESTVSRIRTEHFPLTLESARPSHTSQYLCASSPSEGGELFFGEGSRLTVL.

The chain has TRBV4-2 and TRBJ2-3, with D uncertain. V was pared by 6 bases and J by 2 bases, with 12 bases between. There are 14 residues in the CDR3. From germline, CDR1 is LGHNA and CDR2 YNFKEQ. CDR3 DNA: TGTGCCAGCAGTTCTAGTCCGTACACAGATACGCAGTATTTT. Residues: CASSSSPYTDTQYF.

With respect to this clonotype: This may arise from a read error, as a much more abundant clone is one base away. This chain links TRBV20-1 with TRBJ2-1; TRBD2 agrees at 8 bases. J lost 15 bases, V lost 5 bases, and 15 bases had no gene match. Germline V gene lookup returns CDR1 DFQATT and CDR2 SNEGSKA (reference sequence). The CDR3 covers 13 residues. The DNA of the CDR3 is TGCAGTGCTGGTCTGGGACTAGTGGGAGTAAGGTTCTTC. Protein product: CSAGLGLVGVRFF.

This clonotype was detected only a few times. V and J are TRBV10-3 and TRBJ2-1, with 8 bases that match TRBD2. The V gene end was trimmed by 0 bases and the J gene end by 4 bases; junction bases not matched to a gene: 5. This CDR3 is built from 16 residues. Germline values: CDR1 ENHRY, CDR2 SYGVKD. CDR3 coding DNA: TGTGCCATCAGTGAGTCGCCAGCGGGGGTTTACAATGAGCAGTTCTTC. Its protein is CAISESPAGVYNEQFF.

This clonotype was picked up a small number of times. The V and J genes are TRBV10-3 and TRBJ2-7; 13 bases align to TRBD2. From germline, CDR1 is ENHRY and CDR2 SYGVKD. The CDR3 contains 16 residues. V lost 0 bases, J lost 6 bases, and 5 bases stayed unmatched. CDR3 in amino acids: CAISESRLAGGREQYF. CDR3 sequence (DNA): TGTGCCATCAGTGAGTCGAGACTAGCGGGAGGACGCGAGCAGTACTTC.

This clonotype turned up a few times. V is TRBV2 and J is TRBJ2-1, with 10 bases identical to TRBD2. The CDR3 runs 14 residues. With V trimmed by 7 bases and J by 4 bases, 4 bases remained unmatched. Germline lookup yields CDR1 SNHLY and CDR2 FYNNEI. The CDR3 nucleotides are TGTGCCAGCAAGACTAGCGGGCTATACAATGAGCAGTTCTTC. Protein product: CASKTSGLYNEQFF.

The rearrangement links TRBV5-1 to TRBJ2-7; a possible D gene is TRBD2 (6 bases). Germline V lookup: CDR1 SGHRS, CDR2 YFSETQ. Trimming left V 2 bases short and J 5 bases short, with 14 bases between. The CDR3 contains 14 residues. The CDR3 region is CASSFEQGGNEQYF. The DNA of the CDR3 is TGCGCCAGCAGCTTCGAGCAGGGAGGAAACGAGCAGTACTTC.

This chain links TRBV20-1 with TRBJ2-1, with D perhaps being TRBD1 or TRBD2 (6 bases each). V was trimmed by 0 bases and J by 7 bases, leaving 16 bases between them. Germline assignment: CDR1 DFQATT and CDR2 SNEGSKA (reference sequence). The length of the CDR3 is 15 residues. The CDR3 DNA sequence: TGCAGTGCTAGAGATTGGAGGGGGGCGGTGAATGAGCAGTTCTTC. Translating gives CSARDWRGAVNEQFF.

The CDR3 region is CASSRAAGGYEQYF. The CDR3 DNA sequence: TGCGCCAGCAGCCGGGCAGCGGGAGGCTACGAGCAGTACTTC. This chain connects TRBV4-3 to TRBJ2-7; TRBD2 matches 9 bases. The CDR3 extends over 14 amino acids. J lost 3 bases, V lost 4 bases, and 4 bases had no gene match. Germline V lookup: CDR1 LGHNA, CDR2 YSLEER.

This chain joins TRBV7-2 and TRBJ1-1, with 8 bases identical to TRBD1. V dropped 5 bases and J dropped 0; count of bases not matched to a gene: 11. Germline assignment: CDR1 SGHTA and CDR2 FQGNSA. The CDR3 runs to 17 residues. The CDR3 loop reads CASSAQGGKGVNTEAFF. The DNA of the CDR3 is TGTGCCAGCAGCGCACAGGGGGGCAAGGGAGTGAACACTGAAGCTTTCTTT.

This rearrangement joins TRBV4-2 to TRBJ2-7; 13 positions agree with TRBD2. CDR3 length: 19 residues. Germline V lookup: CDR1 LGHNA, CDR2 YNFKEQ. The J segment lost 3 bases and the V segment lost 4 bases, leaving 15 bases of the junction unmatched. The CDR3 reads CASSPFGGLAGTDVYEQYF. CDR3 bases: TGTGCCAGCAGCCCCTTCGGGGGACTAGCGGGGACCGATGTCTACGAGCAGTACTTC.

This clonotype was recorded many times. V is TRBV6-1 and J is TRBJ2-1, with 7 bases that match TRBD2. Losses at the gene ends were 9 bases for V and 6 bases for J; bases not matched to a gene: 8. Germline CDR1 MNHNS, CDR2 SASEGT. The CDR3 extends over 13 amino acids. The CDR3 nucleotides are TGTGCCAGTGGGGGGAGGGAGTTCAATGAGCAGTTCTTC. This codes for CASGGREFNEQFF.